This section outlines one T cell receptor (beta chain) sequence together with its context. This clone registers as medium-sized (0.01 to 0.1%) within its sample. Its antigen remains undetermined. No per-base quality is available; no much larger clone lies one base away. These data originate in a study of T cell clones after liver transplantation (dated by TCRdb to the late 2010s). Context from the whole study: ITN030ST, the source of the samples, was a randomized trial that attempted immunosuppression withdrawal within 2 years of liver transplantation. Subjects received no induction therapy and standard immunosuppression until randomization at 12-24 months post-transplant. After a pre-transplant mixed lymphocyte reaction, TCRbeta sequencing was used to pinpoint donor-reactive T cell clones, which were subsequently tracked in post-transplant blood. Tolerance was defined as complete immunosuppression withdrawal for at least one year with no rise in liver enzymes beyond twice the upper limit of normal. Of the 8 liver transplant recipients making up the studied cohort, 3 were classified as tolerant and 5 as non-tolerant. Third party-reactive TCRbeta sequences were also identified from pre-transplant MLRs to serve as an antigen-independent comparator for donor-reactive sequences. Blood samples were collected pre-transplant, pre-randomization before withdrawal, and post-randomization after either complete withdrawal or failed withdrawal. Of the eight recipients, three were HCV-positive, while the remaining recipients had been transplanted for non-autoimmune, non-viral indications. Here is what the overall study found, with its caveats: Circulating donor-reactive CD4 TCRbeta sequences fell significantly post-transplant in most of the 8 subjects, irrespective of tolerance or HCV status. Because no allograft tissue specimens were available, donor-reactive T cells may have migrated into the graft instead of being deleted. After accounting for repertoire turnover, donor-reactive detection was significantly reduced in 7 of 8 subjects for CD4 and 8 of 8 for CD8. A greater decline was seen for donor-reactive sequences than for third party-reactive sequences, suggesting partial antigen-specific deletion unrelated to withdrawal success. The conclusions were preliminary, being limited by small, heterogeneous patient numbers and by non-standardized post-transplant time points. In two subjects, low numbers of available donor cells limited the measurable donor-reactive repertoire.

Using immunoSEQ, frozen genomic DNA was subjected to high-throughput TCRbeta CDR3 sequencing, a process that included PCR amplification, mapping, bias correction and internal controls. As for the original processing: Only productive rearrangements were retained, and each unique TCRbeta sequence was defined by its CDR3 nucleotide sequence together with its V and J gene. For classification of a sequence as donor-reactive, at least 5-fold expansion in CFSE-low cells relative to unstimulated pre-transplant cells and a frequency of at least 0.01% were required. Minimum frequency thresholds were set for each subject based on the unstimulated sample with the lowest template count, ensuring at least 90% detection power. Jensen-Shannon divergence between the top 1000 TCRbeta sequences post-transplant and pre-transplant was used to measure repertoire turnover. Two-sided Fisher's exact tests were used to test for changes in how often donor-reactive sequences were detected. This is the immuneACCESS table as TCRdb keeps it, with only in-frame sequences that have V and J called. A part of the clones is gone; compared with another copy, unresolved V genes explain less than half, and the rest is unexplained. The V and J calls and clone size come from that table; D and trimming were worked out from the DNA. Across this sample there are approximately 10,000 clones, with 71% seen only once. Of the sample, 24% falls within the top ten clones.

Deletion took 1 base off V and 4 bases off J, with a span of 14 bases between the germline ends. CDR1 and CDR2, looked up from the germline V gene, are MGHRA and YSYEKL. The CDR3 numbers 15 residues from cysteine through valine. Only the CDR3 DNA stays, 45 bases, in frame from base 1. Thawed unstimulated PBMCs were stained for CD3, CD4 and CD8 and FACS-sorted into CD3+CD4+ and CD3+CD8+ populations. All 8 studied subjects were randomized to immunosuppression withdrawal. Genomic DNA was isolated with the Qiagen DNeasy Blood and Tissue Kit. This material consisted of CD4+ T cells from blood, taken around 2.5 years after liver transplant. The clonotype originates from a human patient who received a liver transplant. In patients who had a transplant, some T cells may come from the graft donor. The rearrangement joined TRBV4-1 to TRBJ2-7, and perhaps TRBD1 as D gene, on 6 matching bases. Read as DNA, the sequence is TGCGCCAGCAGCCAAGCGGACGACAGGCGATACGAGCAGTACGTC. Translation gives CASSQADDRRYEQYV.